Each of the 26 T cell receptor beta chains below was sequenced from the same sample in a study of identical twins. MiXCR, run by TCRdb on the 5' RACE reads, gives a single entry per CDR3 protein. The table records 250,000 to 300,000 distinct CDR3 sequences, about 8.3% of them present only once. These same records also appear under a second study, on yellow fever vaccine responses in identical twins.

Sequenced material: CD8+ T cells sorted from blood. The receptors shown here come from a woman between 18 and 29 years old in good health.

Note on this clonotype: A read error may be the cause here, since a much bigger clone is one base away. This rearrangement joins TRBV28 to TRBJ2-7; 7 bases align to TRBD1. Looked up from germline, CDR1 is MDHEN and CDR2 is SYDVKM. The CDR3 contains 16 residues. The CDR3 sequence is CTSSLERETGSYEQYF. The DNA for the CDR3 is TGTACCAGCAGTTTAGAGCGTGAGACAGGGAGCTACGAGCAGTACTTC.

This clonotype was seen ten or more times. CDR3 sequence: CASSLTGFGGKQETQYF. The CDR3 nucleotides are TGTGCCAGCAGTTTAACTGGTTTCGGGGGGAAACAAGAGACCCAGTACTTC. This sequence joins TRBV12-3 or TRBV12-4 and TRBJ2-5; 7 bases fit TRBD2. The CDR3 is 17 amino acids. Unmatched junction bases numbered 11, after V lost 2 bases and J lost 2 bases.

This chain uses TRBV19 with TRBJ2-1, with D uncertain. Trimming took off 4 bases at V and 6 bases at J, with 10 bases between the two ends. Germline V gene data show CDR1 as LNHDA and CDR2 as SQIVND (reference sequence). CDR3 length equals 13 residues. The CDR3 region is CASSTRATNEQFF. The CDR3 bases are TGTGCCAGTAGTACCCGGGCCACCAATGAGCAGTTCTTC.

The rearrangement links TRBV5-5 to TRBJ1-1; a weak D match, TRBD1 (5 bases). Germline V gives CDR1 SGHKS, CDR2 YYEKEE (reference sequence). This CDR3 spans 13 amino acids. Trimming stripped 4 bases from V and 8 bases from J, with 15 bases between. CDR3 region: CASSLDFRTEAFF. The CDR3 DNA reads TGTGCCAGCAGCCTGGATTTTAGGACAGAAGCTTTCTTT. The complete variable domain, with remaining parts taken from reference TRBV5-5 and TRBJ1-1, reads DAGVTQSPTHLIKTRGQQVTLRCSPISGHKSVSWYQQVLGQGPQFIFQYYEKEERGRGNFPDRFSARQFPNYSSELNVNALLLGDSALYLCASSLDFRTEAFFGQGTRLTVV.

This clonotype was recorded many times. The CDR3 coding sequence is TGCAGCGTCACCTTTACAGGGGTCGAGCAGTACTTC. Translating it yields CSVTFTGVEQYF. The chain has TRBV29-1 and TRBJ2-7; 7 positions agree with TRBD1. The CDR3 length is 12 residues. The ends lost 6 bases at V and 6 bases at J; junction bases unmatched: 8. CDR1 is SQVTM and CDR2 is ANQGSEA in the germline V gene.

The rearrangement joins TRBV20-1 to TRBJ2-7; D gene unclear. The V end was cut by 0 bases, the J end by 1 base, with 7 bases between. The CDR3 extends over 13 amino acids. The germline gives CDR1 DFQATT, CDR2 SNEGSKA (reference sequence). CDR3 amino acids: CSARDEESYEQYF. DNA for the CDR3: TGCAGTGCTAGAGATGAAGAGTCCTACGAGCAGTACTTC.

This clonotype was counted many times. The chain joins TRBV6-1 to TRBJ2-5; TRBD2 agrees at 12 bases. Germline CDR1 and CDR2: MNHNS and SASEGT. CDR3 length equals 15 residues. The V gene end was trimmed by 2 bases and the J gene end by 2 bases; junction bases not matched to a gene: 0. CDR3 in DNA: TGTGCCAGCAGTGAACTAGCGGGGGGGCAAGAGACCCAGTACTTC. Encoded protein: CASSELAGGQETQYF.

The gene calls are TRBV10-2 and TRBJ2-1; 7 nucleotides agree with TRBD2. Germline loops: CDR1 WSHSY, CDR2 SAAADI. With 3 bases clipped from V and 14 bases from J, the junction kept 16 bases outside the gene matches. This CDR3 has 15 amino acids. In nucleotides, the CDR3 is TGCGCCAGCAGTGACGTGGGAGGGCCGATTGGGGATAAGTTCTTC. Amino acid sequence: CASSDVGGPIGDKFF.

The table lists this clonotype with a few counts. This chain uses TRBV20-1 with TRBJ2-2, with D possibly being TRBD1 or TRBD2 (5 bases each). Germline V lookup: CDR1 DFQATT, CDR2 SNEGSKA (reference sequence). The CDR3 length is 13 residues. V was clipped by 5 bases and J by 1 base, with 8 bases between them. CDR3 in amino acids: CSAPGLNTGELFF. For the CDR3, the DNA is TGCAGTGCTCCGGGGCTGAACACCGGGGAGCTGTTTTTT.

In this sample, this clonotype turned up a few times. In DNA, the CDR3 is TGTGCCAGCACCCACTACGGGCATGAGCAGTTCTTC. Translating it yields CASTHYGHEQFF. The V call is TRBV12-3 or TRBV12-4, the J call TRBJ2-1; D is uncertain. This CDR3 contains 12 residues. The germline V and J ends were trimmed by 7 bases and 8 bases, with 12 bases remaining between them.

This clonotype has just a few counts. The chain employs TRBV14 and TRBJ2-7; 7 nucleotides agree with TRBD1. CDR1 SGHDN and CDR2 FVKESK come from the germline V gene. V lost 5 bases and J lost 3; bases outside the gene matches: 4. The CDR3 runs 13 residues. DNA of the CDR3: TGTGCCAGCAGCGGGGCAGGGGGCTACGAGCAGTACTTC. The encoded protein is CASSGAGGYEQYF.

This sequence joins TRBV27 and TRBJ2-1; 10 nucleotides agree with TRBD2. After removal of 6 bases from V and 7 bases from J, the junction contained 3 bases not matched to a gene. The CDR3 runs to 13 residues. Looked up from germline, CDR1 is MNHEY and CDR2 is SMNVEV (reference sequence). CDR3 loop: CASRPGLANEQFF. The CDR3 DNA reads as TGTGCCAGCAGACCGGGACTAGCGAATGAGCAGTTCTTC.

Ten or more counts support this clonotype. V gene TRBV3-1 combines with J gene TRBJ2-7; D ambiguous. Germline CDR1 reads LGHDT; CDR2 reads YNNKEL (reference sequence). CDR3 length: 14 residues. V lost 1 base and J lost 1, with 8 bases in between. The CDR3 DNA reads as TGTGCCAGCAGCCAAGTGAAGGGATCCTACGAGCAGTACTTC. Its translation is CASSQVKGSYEQYF.

This clonotype showed up many times. The chain is built from TRBV7-9 and TRBJ2-1; D not resolved. Trimming took 0 bases from V and 2 from J, leaving 8 bases between them. Germline V gene lookup returns CDR1 SEHNR and CDR2 FQNEAQ (reference sequence). This CDR3 comprises 15 residues. The CDR3 here is CASSLAPGPYNEQFF. The CDR3 DNA is TGTGCCAGCAGCTTAGCGCCAGGTCCCTACAATGAGCAGTTCTTC.

V and J are TRBV4-3 and TRBJ2-3; TRBD2 is a possible D gene (6 bases). V gave up 1 base and J gave up 2 bases, with 10 bases separating them. In germline, CDR1 is LGHNA, CDR2 YSLEER. The CDR3 has 15 amino acids. CDR3 amino acids: CASSQGLAATDTQYF. As DNA, the CDR3 is TGCGCCAGCAGCCAAGGTTTAGCGGCCACAGATACGCAGTATTTT.

This clonotype was counted a few times. The chain uses TRBV2 and TRBJ2-7; TRBD2 matches 7 bases. The trim removed 3 bases at V and 7 bases at J, leaving 0 bases unmatched. The CDR3 consists of 11 residues. Germline CDR1 reads SNHLY; CDR2 reads FYNNEI. The CDR3 sequence is CASSEGGEQYF. The CDR3 DNA sequence: TGTGCCAGCAGTGAGGGGGGGGAGCAGTACTTC.

This clonotype has a handful of counts. The chain carries TRBV11-3 and TRBJ2-3; D unclear. Trimming removed 3 bases at V and 3 bases at J, with 13 bases between. This CDR3 comprises 15 residues. The germline gives CDR1 SGHNT, CDR2 YENEEA. The CDR3 sequence: CASSFGRVGTDTQYF. The CDR3 coding sequence is TGTGCCAGCAGCTTTGGCAGAGTCGGTACAGATACGCAGTATTTT.

This clonotype was counted between two and nine times. The rearrangement links TRBV7-9 to TRBJ1-1; 7 positions agree with TRBD1. The CDR3 is 13 amino acids. The germline CDR1 and CDR2 sequences are SEHNR and FQNEAQ (reference sequence). V gave up 4 bases and J gave up 6 bases; unmatched junction bases: 5. CDR3 DNA: TGTGCCAGCAGCTCGACAGGGAATCCTGAAGCTTTCTTT. Amino acid sequence: CASSSTGNPEAFF.

The J gene is TRBJ1-1, the V gene TRBV20-1; perhaps TRBD1 as D (5 bases). From germline, CDR1 is DFQATT and CDR2 SNEGSKA (reference sequence). This CDR3 has 13 amino acids. The ends were cut back, 1 base at V and 3 bases at J, with 9 bases in the middle. The DNA for the CDR3 is TGCAGTGCTAGAGGCAGGGCGGACACTGAAGCTTTCTTT. Its protein product is CSARGRADTEAFF.

This clonotype was seen many times. The chain joins TRBV29-1 to TRBJ2-2; maybe TRBD2 (6 bases). Germline CDR1 is SQVTM and CDR2 is ANQGSEA. CDR3 length equals 15 residues. The germline V and J ends were trimmed by 0 bases and 4 bases, with 12 bases remaining between them. CDR3 nucleotide sequence: TGCAGCGTTGAAGATCGAGGGGAGGTCACCGGGGAGCTGTTTTTT. It yields the protein CSVEDRGEVTGELFF.

V and J are TRBV5-6 and TRBJ2-7, with a tentative D call TRBD2 (5 bases). The CDR3 runs to 13 residues. Germline V lookup: CDR1 SGHDT, CDR2 YYEEEE. V dropped 2 bases and J dropped 3 bases, with 9 bases sitting between them. The chain's CDR3 is CASSFGVIYEQYF. In DNA, the CDR3 is TGTGCCAGCAGCTTCGGGGTCATCTACGAGCAGTACTTC.

The rearrangement uses TRBV4-3 and TRBJ2-2, with D hard to call. The germline CDR1 and CDR2 sequences are LGHNA and YSLEER. V lost 0 bases and J 3 bases, leaving 8 bases between the germline ends. The CDR3 totals 15 residues. The CDR3 nucleotides are TGCGCCAGCAGCCAAGATCTGCGCGACACCGGGGAGCTGTTTTTT. Translating gives CASSQDLRDTGELFF.

This clonotype has ten or more counts. The V call is TRBV6-5, the J call TRBJ1-2; no definite D call. The CDR3 consists of 13 residues. CDR1 MNHEY and CDR2 SVGAGI come from the germline V gene. The ends were cut back, 0 bases at V and 6 bases at J, with 8 bases in the middle. The CDR3 nucleotides are TGTGCCAGCAGTTACTCGACACCGGATGGCTACACCTTC. Protein product: CASSYSTPDGYTF.

This clonotype was observed a handful of times. The chain couples TRBV4-3 to TRBJ2-3, with D hard to call. Germline CDR1 is LGHNA and CDR2 is YSLEER. Trimming left V 0 bases short and J 2 bases short, with 9 bases between. This CDR3 contains 15 residues. The CDR3 loop reads CASSQDGGTTDTQYF. CDR3 in DNA: TGCGCCAGCAGCCAAGATGGCGGTACCACAGATACGCAGTATTTT.

In this sample, this clonotype turned up a few times. The rearrangement uses TRBV27 and TRBJ2-5; the D gene is possibly TRBD1 (6 bases). V lost 2 bases, J lost 4 bases, and 11 bases lay in between. This CDR3 contains 14 residues. The germline V gene encodes CDR1 MNHEY and CDR2 SMNVEV (reference sequence). The CDR3 DNA follows: TGTGCCAGCAGTTTACAGGGGCGAGGAGAGACCCAGTACTTC. It codes for CASSLQGRGETQYF.

This clonotype was seen repeatedly, ten times or more. The chain is built from TRBV12-3 or TRBV12-4 and TRBJ2-3, with D possibly matching TRBD2 (5 bases). Trimming removed 3 bases at V and 8 bases at J, with 9 bases between. CDR3 size: 12 residues. Here the CDR3 DNA reads TGTGCCAGCAGTTTTTATGAGGGTACGCAGTATTTT. This gives the protein CASSFYEGTQYF.